This T cell receptor (beta chain) derives from a study of shared clonotypes between healthy human individuals. Study outcomes and limitations: With few donors, the genetic and exposure-history diversity represented was limited.

As to this clone: Its antigen is still unknown.

Only in-frame clones appear in the TCRdb table, and some are missing; sequencing was by immunoSEQ multiplex PCR. The table shows 650,000 to 800,000 clones, with approximately 72% occurring only once. Trimming shortened V by 4 bases and J by 0 bases, and 10 bases separated the two germline ends. The CDR3 is made up of 15 amino acids. Germline V gene sequence: CDR1 SNHLY, CDR2 FYNNEI. The rearrangement uses TRBV2 and TRBJ2-4; D call uncertain. The receptor was derived from a woman in her twenties or thirties in good health. Sample: memory CD4+ T cells sorted from blood. The subset was: CD45RA-negative fraction. DNA for the CDR3: TGTGCCAGCAGTGGAACACCCCTAGCCAAAAACATTCAGTACTTC. Translation: CASSGTPLAKNIQYF.